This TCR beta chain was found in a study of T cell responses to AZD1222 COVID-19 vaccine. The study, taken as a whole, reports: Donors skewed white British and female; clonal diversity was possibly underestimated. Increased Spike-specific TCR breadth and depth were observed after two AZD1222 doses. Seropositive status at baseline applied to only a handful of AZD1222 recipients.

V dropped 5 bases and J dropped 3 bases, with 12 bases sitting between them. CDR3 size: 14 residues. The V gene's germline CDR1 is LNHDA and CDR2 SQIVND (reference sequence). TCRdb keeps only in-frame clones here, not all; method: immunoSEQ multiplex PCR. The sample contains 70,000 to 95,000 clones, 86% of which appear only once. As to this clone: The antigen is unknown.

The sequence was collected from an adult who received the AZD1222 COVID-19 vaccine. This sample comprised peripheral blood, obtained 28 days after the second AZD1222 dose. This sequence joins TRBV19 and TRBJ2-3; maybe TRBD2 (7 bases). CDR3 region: CASSGRGATDTQYF. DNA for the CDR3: TGTGCCAGTAGTGGCCGGGGGGCAACAGATACGCAGTATTTT.